This T cell receptor beta chain is from a study of naive and memory T cell subsets. Regarding the study as a whole: This RNA-based method may be sensitive to activation-related transcript changes.

Ligated cDNA underwent four rounds of PCR with nested alpha and beta constant region primers and SP2. TCRdb fed the 5' RACE reads into MiXCR, producing one record per CDR3 protein. Of roughly 30,000 distinct CDR3 sequences listed, over 15% were seen once; the top ten hold 2.6%. At least ten counts were recorded for this clonotype. As yet, its antigen is unknown. V shed 0 bases, J shed 7 bases, and the junction held 4 bases outside the gene matches. The CDR3 has 13 residues. Germline V gene lookup returns CDR1 DFQATT and CDR2 SNEGSKA (reference sequence). An oligonucleotide containing a UMI was ligated to the 3' end of TCR cDNA.

The source is a female donor in good health. The chain employs TRBV20-1 and TRBJ1-2, with 8 nucleotides matching TRBD1. As DNA, the CDR3 is TGCAGTGCTAGAGATCAGGGGGCGCTTGGCTACACCTTC. It yields the protein CSARDQGALGYTF.